Listed here is a single T cell receptor (beta chain). Its cognate antigen is unknown. This sample was included in a study of cytomegalovirus exposure and HLA in healthy donors. Study summary: In an early release, HLA-typed donors contributed 75 million to 85 million unique TCR sequences. General study points: According to reports, the classifier identified cytomegalovirus status with high specificity and sensitivity. 16,951 TCR beta sequences were associated with HLA alleles at 0.05 false discovery rate in a later analysis.

The donors comprised healthy bone marrow donors. The PCR used 60 Vbeta and 13 Jbeta primers. Repertoires were generated with immunoSEQ multiplex PCR, while TCRdb's copy carries only in-frame clones and drops some. The table has about 130,000 clones, roughly four fifths seen once. The CDR3 is 16 residues long. Germline V gene data show CDR1 as SNHLY and CDR2 as FYNNEI. V shed 6 bases, J shed 2 bases, and the junction held 11 bases outside the gene matches. The TCR originated in a boy aged 2 to 9 in good health and CMV-seronegative. The sample consisted of PBMCs. The V call is TRBV2, the J call TRBJ2-3, with 7 bases identical to TRBD1. In DNA, the CDR3 is TGTGCCAGCAGGGGGGCCACGGGACAGCCCACAGATACGCAGTATTTT. Encoded protein: CASRGATGQPTDTQYF. The whole variable domain, filled in from reference TRBV2 and TRBJ2-3, reads EPEVTQTPSHQVTQMGQEVILRCVPISNHLYFYWYRQILGQKVEFLVSFYNNEISEKSEIFDDQFSVERPDGSNFTLKIRSTKLEDSAMYFCASRGATGQPTDTQYFGPGTRLTVL.